Following are 25 T cell receptor beta chains from one sample sequenced in a study of blood T cell repertoires in COVID-19. This table comes from immunoSEQ multiplex PCR, and its TCRdb copy is limited to in-frame clones, with some not included. Among fewer than 250,000 clones listed, around 81% were seen once. Sequenced material: peripheral blood. These receptors came from an older woman with active or convalescent COVID-19.

The gene calls are TRBV5-1 and TRBJ1-3, with D perhaps TRBD1 (6 bases). Germline CDR1 SGHRS, CDR2 YFSETQ. The CDR3 sequence is 16 residues long. Trimming left V 0 bases short and J 0 bases short, with 10 bases between. Written as DNA, the CDR3 is TGCGCCAGCAGCTTGGCCGGGGGGCTCTCTGGAAACACCATATATTTT. Translated: CASSLAGGLSGNTIYF.

The chain combines TRBV6-5 with TRBJ1-6, with D unresolved. The V end was cut by 0 bases, the J end by 5 bases, with 5 bases between. CDR1 is MNHEY, CDR2 SVGAGI, per germline. The CDR3 totals 14 residues. The DNA for the CDR3 is TGTGCCAGCAGTTACTCGAGGGATAATTCACCCCTCCACTTT. Residues: CASSYSRDNSPLHF.

The V and J genes are TRBV24-1 and TRBJ1-2, with D unresolved. This CDR3 is built from 12 residues. V was cut by 5 bases and J by 1 base, with 4 bases left in between. Per germline, CDR1 KGHDR and CDR2 SFDVKD. The CDR3 DNA is TGTGCCACCAGTGGAGATAACTATGGCTACACCTTC. It is translated as CATSGDNYGYTF.

The chain combines TRBV5-1 with TRBJ2-7, with TRBD2 identical over 10 bases. Germline CDR1 reads SGHRS; CDR2 reads YFSETQ. This CDR3 has 16 residues. The V and J ends lost 0 bases and 3 bases, in that order; junction bases with no gene match: 6. As DNA, the CDR3 is TGCGCCAGCAGCTTGGCGGCTAGCGGGAGTAGCTACGAGCAGTACTTC. It encodes CASSLAASGSSYEQYF.

This chain links TRBV12-1 with TRBJ2-3; the table's D call TRBD2 went unverified against the DNA. TRBV12-1 is listed as a pseudogene. The CDR3 runs to 15 residues. The CDR3 region is CASSETSGQGDTQYF. CDR3 nucleotide sequence: TGTGCCAGCAGCGAAACTAGCGGGCAGGGAGATACGCAGTATTTT.

The chain is built from TRBV9 and TRBJ2-7; the D gene is possibly TRBD1 (6 bases). This CDR3 comprises 14 residues. CDR1 SGDLS and CDR2 YYNGEE come from the germline V gene. V was clipped by 0 bases and J by 3 bases, with 10 bases between them. CDR3 sequence reads: CASSVATGNYEQYF. The CDR3 DNA is TGTGCCAGCAGCGTAGCAACAGGGAACTACGAGCAGTACTTC.

This rearrangement joins TRBV24-1 to TRBJ2-1; D is perhaps TRBD2 (7 bases). This CDR3 is 16 amino acids long. The germline V gene has CDR1 KGHDR and CDR2 SFDVKD. V lost 3 bases to trimming and J lost 7 bases, with 18 bases between them. CDR3 amino acids: CATSDRTGRVLNEQFF. In DNA, the CDR3 is TGTGCCACCAGTGATCGTACAGGGAGGGTTTTGAATGAGCAGTTCTTC.

V and J are TRBV30 and TRBJ1-4, with D unresolved. The V gene lost 2 bases and the J gene lost 0 bases, with 7 bases spanning the gap. The germline V gene encodes CDR1 GTSNPN and CDR2 SVGIG (reference sequence). The CDR3 runs to 14 residues. The CDR3 region has the DNA TGTGCCTGGAGTTCAGGCGCAACTAATGAAAAACTGTTTTTT. Protein product: CAWSSGATNEKLFF.

The chain uses TRBV6-6 and TRBJ2-5, with D maybe TRBD1 (5 bases). The V gene's germline CDR1 is MNHNY and CDR2 SVGAGI (reference sequence). Trimming took off 0 bases at V and 4 bases at J, with 12 bases between the two ends. CDR3 length equals 15 residues. The CDR3 region is CASSYSSGRRETQYF. CDR3 in DNA: TGTGCCAGCAGTTACTCCTCAGGGCGAAGAGAGACCCAGTACTTC.

As for this clone: Additional DNA sequences in this sample encode the identical CDR3. This chain links TRBV29-1 with TRBJ1-5, with D possibly matching TRBD1 (5 bases). The ends were cut back, 4 bases at V and 7 bases at J, with 11 bases in the middle. The CDR3 runs to 12 residues. CDR1 and CDR2 from the germline V gene are SQVTM and ANQGSEA. The CDR3 coding sequence is TGCAGCGTTGGGGGCCAGGACCAGCCCCAGCATTTT. Translation: CSVGGQDQPQHF.

The chain carries TRBV3-1 (or the pseudogene TRBV3-2) and TRBJ1-2, with 8 nucleotides matching TRBD1. Germline lookup yields CDR1 LGHDT and CDR2 YNNKEL (reference sequence). The V segment lost 5 bases and the J segment 8 bases; nucleotides outside the gene matches: 7. This CDR3 is 13 amino acids long. The CDR3 reads CASSSSTGVGYTF. The CDR3 DNA is TGTGCCAGCAGCTCCTCGACAGGGGTGGGCTACACCTTC.

This chain connects TRBV7-9 to TRBJ1-4, with a weak D call TRBD1 (6 bases). The CDR3 runs to 16 residues. Per the germline V gene, CDR1 is SEHNR and CDR2 is FQNEAQ (reference sequence). Deletions cut 1 base from V and 4 bases from J, with 13 bases between. CDR3 bases: TGTGCCAGCAGCTTAGACGGGACACTCCTTAATGAAAAACTGTTTTTT. It translates to CASSLDGTLLNEKLFF.

V is TRBV9 and J is TRBJ1-3; no firm D call. With 3 bases removed from V and 3 bases from J, the gap between germline ends came to 13 bases. There are 15 residues in the CDR3. From germline, CDR1 is SGDLS and CDR2 YYNGEE. The CDR3 loop is CASSADYLGGNTIYF. The CDR3, as DNA: TGTGCCAGCAGCGCGGACTATCTTGGTGGAAACACCATATATTTT.

This clone was seen more than once but under ten times. The chain has TRBV6-5 and TRBJ1-1; tentatively, D is TRBD1 (6 bases). CDR1 is MNHEY and CDR2 is SVGAGI in the germline V gene. CDR3 length: 14 amino acids. V was clipped by 6 bases and J by 5 bases, with 16 bases between them. Here the CDR3 reads CASRDSPDGTEAFF. CDR3 DNA: TGTGCCAGCAGGGACAGCCCCGATGGGACTGAAGCTTTCTTT.

The chain uses TRBV6-5 and TRBJ2-3, with D unresolved. The V gene's germline CDR1 is MNHEY and CDR2 SVGAGI. Deletions cut 6 bases from V and 1 base from J, with 8 bases between. This CDR3 contains 13 residues. The CDR3 region has the DNA TGTGCCAGCAGAGAGGCGGGCACAGATACGCAGTATTTT. This gives the protein CASREAGTDTQYF.

The CDR3 spells CASSDRYNEQFF. DNA of the CDR3: TGTGCCAGTAGTGATCGGTACAATGAGCAGTTCTTC. The genes are TRBV19 and TRBJ2-1; D not certain. CDR1 and CDR2 (germline): LNHDA, SQIVND (reference sequence). With 5 bases removed from V and 4 bases from J, the gap between germline ends came to 6 bases. The length of the CDR3 is 12 residues.

V usage is TRBV15 and J usage is TRBJ1-1; no clear D. The CDR3 spans 16 residues. Trimming cost V 0 bases and J 1 base, with 12 bases left between them. Germline assignment: CDR1 LNHNV and CDR2 YYDKDF (reference sequence). CDR3 amino acids: CATSRDPQTGNTEAFF. CDR3 coding DNA: TGTGCCACCAGCAGAGATCCCCAGACTGGGAACACTGAAGCTTTCTTT.

V usage is TRBV19 and J usage is TRBJ2-3; the D gene is possibly TRBD2 (6 bases). The CDR3 spans 17 residues. Looked up from germline, CDR1 is LNHDA and CDR2 is SQIVND (reference sequence). V was pared by 2 bases and J by 3 bases, with 18 bases between. CDR3 DNA: TGTGCCAGTAGTATACCCACGGAACGGGAGCGGACAGATACGCAGTATTTT. It yields the protein CASSIPTERERTDTQYF.

The chain recombines TRBV4-1 with TRBJ1-4; D unclear. V was clipped by 0 bases and J by 10 bases, with 9 bases between them. There are 13 residues in the CDR3. Germline-derived CDR1 and CDR2 are MGHRA and YSYEKL. The CDR3: CASSQEVGRKLFF. In DNA form, the CDR3 reads TGCGCCAGCAGCCAAGAGGTCGGTCGAAAACTGTTTTTT.

This chain joins TRBV12-5 and TRBJ2-1; TRBD1 matches 7 bases. CDR1 is LGHNT and CDR2 is FRNRAP in the germline V gene. The CDR3 is 17 residues long. The junction had 7 bases not matched to a gene; V was cut back by 2 bases and J by 0 bases. The CDR3 DNA sequence: TGTGCTAGTGGTTTGTCCAGGGGACAGAGCTCCTACAATGAGCAGTTCTTC. Its protein is CASGLSRGQSSYNEQFF.

This CDR3 reads CATSRVAGGQPLHF. The CDR3 DNA follows: TGTGCCACCAGCAGAGTGGCGGGGGGCCAACCCCTCCACTTT. The J gene is TRBJ1-6, the V gene TRBV15; a weak D match, TRBD1 (6 bases). The CDR3 length is 14 residues. V shed 1 base and J shed 12 bases, with 13 bases lying between them. Looked up from germline, CDR1 is LNHNV and CDR2 is YYDKDF (reference sequence).

The chain combines TRBV7-9 with TRBJ1-1; weak D call: TRBD1 (6 bases). Trimming removed 5 bases from V and 1 base from J, with 8 bases in between. Germline V gene data show CDR1 as SEHNR and CDR2 as FQNEAQ (reference sequence). The CDR3 contains 13 residues. This chain's CDR3 is CASSVQGNTEAFF. The CDR3 coding sequence is TGTGCCAGCAGCGTACAGGGGAACACTGAAGCTTTCTTT.

This clone has more than one count but fewer than ten. The genes are TRBV18 and TRBJ1-1; 7 nucleotides agree with TRBD1. Losses at the gene ends were 5 bases for V and 5 bases for J; bases not matched to a gene: 11. This CDR3 comprises 15 residues. Germline V gene sequence: CDR1 KGHSH, CDR2 LQKENI. The CDR3 DNA reads TGTGCCAGCTCAACCCTCACAGGGGCGGATACTGAAGCTTTCTTT. Encoded protein: CASSTLTGADTEAFF.

V usage is TRBV11-2 and J usage is TRBJ1-1; weak D call: TRBD1 (6 bases). The CDR3 is made up of 19 amino acids. CDR1 and CDR2 (germline): SGHAT, FQNNGV. The V end lost 0 bases, the J end lost 2 bases, and 22 bases lay between the germline ends. The CDR3 sequence is CASSLDFDRPGGENTEAFF. The CDR3 DNA follows: TGTGCCAGCAGCTTAGATTTCGACAGGCCGGGGGGCGAAAACACTGAAGCTTTCTTT.

V usage is TRBV5-6 and J usage is TRBJ2-1; tentative D call: TRBD1 (6 bases). Trimming took 4 bases from V and 6 from J, leaving 20 bases between them. The CDR3 has 16 amino acids. Per the germline V gene, CDR1 is SGHDT and CDR2 is YYEEEE. The CDR3, as DNA: TGTGCCAGCAGCGGGGGCTGGGGCCCCCGTCGCAATGAGCAGTTCTTC. The encoded protein is CASSGGWGPRRNEQFF.